A single sample gave rise to the 20 T cell receptor beta chains below, sequenced in a study of early T cells in non-severe SARS-CoV-2 infection. TCRdb called the 5' RACE reads again in MiXCR, with one record for every CDR3 protein. The table includes tens of thousands of distinct CDR3 sequences, approximately 7.7% detected once. Sequenced sample: whole blood. The receptor source for this set is an adult who was a healthcare worker with PCR-confirmed SARS-CoV-2 infection or an uninfected control (not recorded which).

A word on this clonotype: Just one base apart from a much larger clone, this may be a read error. This sequence joins TRBV7-8 and TRBJ2-3; 10 bases map to TRBD2. This CDR3 is 16 amino acids long. The V gene end was trimmed by 1 base and the J gene end by 10 bases; junction bases not matched to a gene: 11. Germline loops: CDR1 SGHVS, CDR2 FQNEAQ. CDR3 amino acids: CASSLVTSGYPSAQYF. CDR3 sequence (DNA): TGTGCCAGCAGCTTAGTGACTAGCGGGTACCCCTCGGCGCAGTATTTT.

The V and J genes are TRBV5-1 and TRBJ1-4, with D hard to call. Germline CDR1 SGHRS, CDR2 YFSETQ. The CDR3 contains 14 residues. Trimming cost V 4 bases and J 1 base, with 8 bases left between them. CDR3 sequence (DNA): TGCGCCAGCAGCCCGGGCCAAACTAATGAAAAACTGTTTTTT. Translated: CASSPGQTNEKLFF.

This clonotype was seen repeatedly, ten times or more. V usage is TRBV6-1 and J usage is TRBJ1-2; 11 bases fit TRBD1. The CDR3 totals 13 residues. V lost 9 bases, J lost 8 bases, and 8 bases stayed unmatched. Germline CDR1 MNHNS, CDR2 SASEGT. CDR3 nucleotide sequence: TGTGCCAGTCTACGGGACAGGGGGTCCGGCTACACCTTC. Its translation is CASLRDRGSGYTF.

This clonotype was picked up a small number of times. CDR3 coding DNA: TGTGCCACCAGTGATAATAGCGTAGGCACAGATACGCAGTATTTT. As protein: CATSDNSVGTDTQYF. The chain joins TRBV24-1 to TRBJ2-3; D might be TRBD2 (5 bases). This CDR3 comprises 15 residues. The V end was cut by 3 bases, the J end by 1 base, with 10 bases between. Germline V CDR1 and CDR2: KGHDR, SFDVKD.

This clonotype was counted ten times or more. The chain recombines TRBV3-1 with TRBJ2-1, with TRBD2 identical over 14 bases. V shed 3 bases and J 12 bases; nucleotides not matched to a gene: 10. The CDR3 is 16 residues long. Germline lookup yields CDR1 LGHDT and CDR2 YNNKEL (reference sequence). For the CDR3, the DNA is TGTGCCAGCAGCCAGGAAACCGGGACTAGCGGGAGTCCGCAGTTCTTC. Translation: CASSQETGTSGSPQFF.

This rearrangement joins TRBV28 to TRBJ2-2; D might be TRBD2 (6 bases). Trimming removed 3 bases at V and 5 bases at J, with 10 bases between. The CDR3 runs to 14 residues. Germline V CDR1 and CDR2: MDHEN, SYDVKM. CDR3 amino acids: CASSFGGRTGELFF. As DNA, the CDR3 is TGTGCCAGCAGTTTCGGGGGTCGGACCGGGGAGCTGTTTTTT.

This clonotype was detected a few times. The J gene is TRBJ1-2, the V gene TRBV3-1; the D gene is possibly TRBD1 (5 bases). CDR1 LGHDT and CDR2 YNNKEL come from the germline V gene (reference sequence). This CDR3 has 13 amino acids. Trimming cost V 4 bases and J 8 bases, with 14 bases left between them. In DNA form, the CDR3 reads TGTGCCAGCAGCCGAGGGACCGTAGCGGGCTACACCTTC. Protein product: CASSRGTVAGYTF.

In this sample, this clonotype turned up many times. The V gene is TRBV27, the J gene TRBJ1-2, with D perhaps matching TRBD1 (5 bases). The CDR3 consists of 14 residues. The V end lost 3 bases, the J end lost 5 bases, and 13 bases lay between the germline ends. Germline V gene lookup returns CDR1 MNHEY and CDR2 SMNVEV (reference sequence). The CDR3 is CASSFLSGDYGYTF. Written as DNA, the CDR3 is TGTGCCAGCAGTTTTCTGTCGGGGGATTATGGCTACACCTTC.

There are a few counts of this clonotype. The rearrangement links TRBV19 to TRBJ2-2; TRBD2 matches 7 bases. The V gene end was trimmed by 3 bases and the J gene end by 3 bases; junction bases not matched to a gene: 7. CDR3 length: 16 amino acids. Germline V gene lookup returns CDR1 LNHDA and CDR2 SQIVND (reference sequence). Written as DNA, the CDR3 is TGTGCCAGTAGTATGGTGGCTAGCGGTGACACCGGGGAGCTGTTTTTT. Protein: CASSMVASGDTGELFF.

This clonotype was recorded a few times. The rearrangement links TRBV7-2 to TRBJ2-1; D perhaps matches TRBD1 (5 bases). Germline V CDR1 and CDR2: SGHTA, FQGNSA. The CDR3 loop spans 13 amino acids. V lost 3 bases and J 5 bases, leaving 8 bases between the germline ends. CDR3 nucleotide sequence: TGTGCCAGCAGCTTTCAGGGCAACAATGAGCAGTTCTTC. It translates to CASSFQGNNEQFF. Full variable domain (missing parts from reference TRBV7-2 and TRBJ2-1): GAGVSQSPSNKVTEKGKDVELRCDPISGHTALYWYRQSLGQGLEFLIYFQGNSAPDKSGLPSDRFSAERTGGSVSTLTIQRTQQEDSAVYLCASSFQGNNEQFFGPGTRLTVL.

The chain uses TRBV28 and TRBJ2-1; TRBD1 aligns across 7 bases. V lost 6 bases, J lost 8 bases, and 16 bases stayed unmatched. This CDR3 has 16 residues. Germline-derived CDR1 and CDR2 are MDHEN and SYDVKM. The CDR3 DNA sequence: TGTGCCAGCAGCCGGATTGACAGGGCCCGGGTATATGAGCAGTTCTTC. Translation gives CASSRIDRARVYEQFF.

The gene calls are TRBV4-2 and TRBJ2-1; no definite D call. Trimming took off 1 base at V and 10 bases at J, with 8 bases between the two ends. Germline V lookup: CDR1 LGHNA, CDR2 YNFKEQ. CDR3 size: 12 residues. The CDR3 bases are TGTGCCAGCAGCCAAGCTAACGGCGAGCAGTTCTTC. This codes for CASSQANGEQFF.

This clonotype was found once. The J gene is TRBJ2-1, the V gene TRBV7-6, with 9 bases aligning to TRBD1. Germline CDR1 and CDR2: SGHVS and FNYEAQ. V lost 2 bases, J lost 8 bases, and 10 bases stayed unmatched. The CDR3 is 16 residues long. The CDR3: CASSLLGATGGDEQFF. For the CDR3, the DNA is TGTGCCAGCAGCTTACTCGGGGCGACAGGGGGAGATGAGCAGTTCTTC.

This chain uses TRBV27 with TRBJ1-4, with TRBD1 matching 10 bases. The CDR3 length is 15 residues. The trim removed 6 bases at V and 5 bases at J, leaving 6 bases unmatched. Germline V lookup: CDR1 MNHEY, CDR2 SMNVEV (reference sequence). CDR3 residues: CASSPPGQGNEKLFF. The CDR3 coding sequence is TGTGCCAGCAGCCCTCCGGGACAGGGGAATGAAAAACTGTTTTTT.

This clonotype was found many times. The chain employs TRBV9 and TRBJ1-1, with D unresolved. Germline-derived CDR1 and CDR2 are SGDLS and YYNGEE. V shed 3 bases and J shed 1 base, with 13 bases lying between them. CDR3 length: 15 amino acids. CDR3 DNA sequence: TGTGCCAGCAGCGGAGCCCATGGACCGAACACTGAAGCTTTCTTT. It codes for CASSGAHGPNTEAFF.

The gene calls are TRBV5-1 and TRBJ2-5; weak D call: TRBD2 (6 bases). Germline-derived CDR1 and CDR2 are SGHRS and YFSETQ. The CDR3 contains 15 residues. V was shortened by 5 bases and J by 0 bases, with 14 bases between the two germline ends. As DNA, the CDR3 is TGCGCCAGCAGTTTGTCGGGAGTGAACCAAGAGACCCAGTACTTC. It translates to CASSLSGVNQETQYF.

CDR3 sequence: CASSQGSGRHTDTQYF. The CDR3, as DNA: TGTGCCAGCAGCCAAGGGAGCGGACGGCACACAGATACGCAGTATTTT. V and J are TRBV11-1 and TRBJ2-3, with a possible D match to TRBD2 (5 bases). CDR1 and CDR2 (germline): SGHAT, FQDESV (reference sequence). This CDR3 has 16 residues. V shed 5 bases and J shed 2 bases, with 17 bases lying between them.

The chain carries TRBV24-1 and TRBJ2-1, with 7 bases lining up with TRBD2. The CDR3 runs 13 residues. V shed 6 bases, J shed 5 bases, and the junction held 3 bases outside the gene matches. Germline V gene sequence: CDR1 KGHDR, CDR2 SFDVKD. The CDR3 reads CATSPGGHNEQFF. As DNA, the CDR3 is TGTGCCACCAGTCCGGGAGGACACAATGAGCAGTTCTTC.

The sample holds a few counts of this clonotype. The chain joins TRBV6-1 to TRBJ1-5, with TRBD1 matching over 7 bases. Trimming removed 2 bases from V and 3 bases from J; junction bases left unmatched: 7. The CDR3 consists of 16 residues. The germline CDR1 and CDR2 sequences are MNHNS and SASEGT. The CDR3 DNA follows: TGTGCCAGCAGTGAAAGGTCGGGACAGCTCAATCAGCCCCAGCATTTT. This sequence encodes CASSERSGQLNQPQHF.

This clonotype appeared many times. CDR3 residues: CSVETGLNTEAFF. Written as DNA, the CDR3 is TGCAGCGTTGAAACAGGTTTGAACACTGAAGCTTTCTTT. J is TRBJ1-1 and V is TRBV29-1; maybe TRBD1 (5 bases). The CDR3 runs 13 residues. In germline, CDR1 is SQVTM, CDR2 ANQGSEA. The V and J ends lost 2 bases and 0 bases respectively, with 7 bases between them.